The 12 T cell receptor beta chains presented below share a single source sample, sequenced in a study of CD8 T cells in Susac syndrome. With random hexamers, reverse transcription was performed on about 0.45 to 1 ug of RNA. MiXCR, applied by TCRdb to the immunoSEQ multiplex PCR reads, yields one record per CDR3 protein. The data contain more than 65,000 distinct CDR3 sequences, approximately 94% of them singletons. Sequences were obtained from CD8+ T cells from PBMCs. The origin of the receptors is a human donor with multiple sclerosis.

V and J are TRBV20-1 and TRBJ2-7, with D perhaps matching TRBD1 (6 bases). Germline CDR1 is DFQATT and CDR2 is SNEGSKA (reference sequence). V was cut by 6 bases and J by 3 bases, with 24 bases left in between. The CDR3 totals 16 residues. The CDR3 protein is CSAGTNPTWGHYEQYF. In DNA, the CDR3 is TGCAGTGCCGGTACGAATCCCACCTGGGGACACTACGAGCAGTACTTC.

This rearrangement joins TRBV6-2 or TRBV6-3 to TRBJ2-5; 9 nucleotides match TRBD1. With 8 bases clipped from V and 5 bases from J, the junction kept 9 bases outside the gene matches. Germline-derived CDR1 and CDR2 are MNHEY and SVGEGT. The CDR3 spans 14 residues. The CDR3 protein is CASRSGTGLETQYF. The CDR3 coding sequence is TGTGCCAGCCGCTCCGGGACAGGGCTGGAGACCCAGTACTTC.

In the case of this clonotype: A single base separates this from a much larger clone, so it may be a read error. The chain has TRBV11-2 and TRBJ2-1; the match to TRBD2 covers 14 bases. The J segment lost 4 bases and the V segment lost 4 bases, leaving 12 bases of the junction unmatched. The CDR3 extends over 19 amino acids. Germline values: CDR1 SGHAT, CDR2 FQNNGV. The CDR3: CASSYRGGTSGGDYNEQFF. The DNA for the CDR3 is TGTGCCAGCAGCTACCGGGGCGGGACTAGCGGGGGAGATTACAATGAGCAGTTCTTC.

The gene calls are TRBV27 and TRBJ2-7; D gene unclear. V was pared by 0 bases and J by 5 bases, with 8 bases between. The CDR3 is 13 residues long. The germline gives CDR1 MNHEY, CDR2 SMNVEV (reference sequence). The CDR3 DNA sequence: TGTGCCAGCAGTTTATCCGGCAGTCACGAGCAGTACTTC. The encoded protein is CASSLSGSHEQYF.

This chain uses TRBV6-5 with TRBJ2-7; 7 bases fit TRBD1. Trimming cost V 6 bases and J 6 bases; bases outside gene matches: 8. Germline V gives CDR1 MNHEY, CDR2 SVGAGI. The CDR3 runs to 13 residues. CDR3 DNA sequence: TGTGCCAGCAGCCTAGAGGGGGCGGGCGAGCAGTACTTC. Encoded protein: CASSLEGAGEQYF.

This chain links TRBV4-1 with TRBJ2-7, with no clear D. The CDR3 is 14 amino acids. Germline loops: CDR1 MGHRA, CDR2 YSYEKL. The V end lost 1 base, the J end lost 5 bases, and 12 bases lay between the germline ends. CDR3 region: CASSQVNGIHEQYF. In nucleotides, the CDR3 is TGCGCCAGCAGCCAAGTTAACGGTATCCACGAGCAGTACTTC.

V gene TRBV7-9 combines with J gene TRBJ2-3, with 7 nucleotides matching TRBD2. J lost 2 bases, V lost 8 bases, and 4 bases had no gene match. The germline V gene has CDR1 SEHNR and CDR2 FQNEAQ (reference sequence). The CDR3 runs to 13 residues. In DNA form, the CDR3 reads TGTGCCAGCCAGGGACTAACCACAGATACGCAGTATTTT. Amino acids: CASQGLTTDTQYF.

This clonotype was found once. The V gene is TRBV7-9, the J gene TRBJ2-1; 10 bases align to TRBD1. The V gene's germline CDR1 is SEHNR and CDR2 FQNEAQ (reference sequence). This CDR3 has 15 amino acids. The trim removed 5 bases at V and 9 bases at J, leaving 10 bases unmatched. CDR3 nucleotide sequence: TGTGCCAGCAGCCCACCGGGACAGGGGCCCGGTGAGCAGTTCTTC. Translation gives CASSPPGQGPGEQFF.

This clonotype was observed once. The chain has TRBV19 and TRBJ2-7; TRBD1 matches 11 bases. Germline CDR1 reads LNHDA; CDR2 reads SQIVND (reference sequence). The CDR3 sequence is 17 residues long. The junction had 10 bases not matched to a gene; V was cut back by 6 bases and J by 0 bases. The DNA for the CDR3 is TGTGCCAGTAGCTCCTCCCCCGGGACAGGGGGCTCCTACGAGCAGTACTTC. Protein sequence: CASSSSPGTGGSYEQYF.

The chain has TRBV20-1 and TRBJ2-7, with no clear D. This CDR3 is built from 8 residues. Germline V gives CDR1 DFQATT, CDR2 SNEGSKA (reference sequence). The CDR3 region has the DNA TGCAGAACCTACGAGCAGTACTTC. This gives the protein CRTYEQYF.

This chain connects TRBV20-1 to TRBJ2-1, with D perhaps TRBD2 (6 bases). This CDR3 is built from 14 residues. Germline V lookup: CDR1 DFQATT, CDR2 SNEGSKA (reference sequence). Trimming shortened V by 1 base and J by 4 bases, and 11 bases separated the two germline ends. In DNA form, the CDR3 reads TGCAGTGCTAGAGTGGACGGGGGATACAATGAGCAGTTCTTC. It codes for CSARVDGGYNEQFF.

The chain uses TRBV12-3 or TRBV12-4 and TRBJ1-1; D unresolved. V shed 5 bases and J shed 6 bases, with 10 bases lying between them. The CDR3 spans 12 residues. The CDR3 protein is CASSPPTSEAFF. The CDR3 coding sequence is TGTGCCAGCAGTCCGCCAACATCTGAAGCTTTCTTT.